Below, 2 T cell receptor beta chains from the same sample are listed, as sequenced in a study of CD4 T cells in relation to SARS-CoV-2 and coronaviruses. Profiled with immunoSEQ multiplex PCR; TCRdb holds only in-frame clones, not every one. This sample has roughly 36,000 clones, with approximately 85% found just once. Sequenced input: memory CD4+ T cells from PBMCs. All receptors come from an adult with COVID-19.

This clone appeared once. This chain uses TRBV5-1 with TRBJ2-1; D unclear. The CDR3 is 12 amino acids. V lost 5 bases and J 6 bases, leaving 9 bases between the germline ends. Germline V gene data show CDR1 as SGHRS and CDR2 as YFSETQ. The CDR3: CASRTQGNEQFF. CDR3 nucleotide sequence: TGCGCCAGCAGGACCCAAGGCAATGAGCAGTTCTTC.

This clone was counted a few times. The rearrangement joins TRBV7-9 to TRBJ1-4; TRBD1 is a possible D gene (5 bases). Germline assignment: CDR1 SEHNR and CDR2 FQNEAQ (reference sequence). The CDR3 is made up of 14 amino acids. Deletions cut 3 bases from V and 6 bases from J, with 11 bases between. This CDR3 is CASSLQGGDEKLFF. In nucleotides, the CDR3 is TGTGCCAGCAGCTTGCAGGGAGGGGATGAAAAACTGTTTTTT.